The subject of this entry is one T cell receptor beta chain. This CDR3 is built from 16 residues. V lost 0 bases, J lost 4 bases, and 14 bases lay in between. Germline V CDR1 and CDR2: SGHTA, FQGNSA. This sample stems from a study of CD8 T cells in ankylosing spondylitis. TCRdb passed the 5' RACE reads through MiXCR, listing each CDR3 protein once. The sample shows 290,000 or so distinct CDR3 sequences, less than 25% of them seen only once. The sample taken for sequencing was blood, either unsorted or a sorted T cell fraction (not recorded which). The sequence came from a female donor with ankylosing spondylitis or in good health (not recorded which). J is TRBJ2-3 and V is TRBV7-2; the D is unclear. CDR3 coding DNA: TGTGCCAGCAGCTTAGCGCGTTTAGGCGCCTCAGATACGCAGTATTTT. Amino acids: CASSLARLGASDTQYF.